This T cell receptor beta chain came from a study of T cells expressing NK-cell markers (dated by TCRdb to 2020 to 2021). General notes on the study: Fewer than ten donors provided sorted CD3+CD56+NKG2C+, CD3+CD56+NKG2C- and CD3+CD56-NKG2C+ T-cell subsets, whose TCR beta-chain repertoires were profiled. All eight donors whose samples were sequenced were randomly selected healthy volunteers, three of them men and five women. Illumina HiSeq 2000/2500, MiSeq or NextSeq was used to sequence libraries as 2 x 150 bp reads. Among the eight sequenced donors, only one was HCMV-seronegative, while the other seven were HCMV-seropositive. The paper's findings and limits, for the study overall: In over 5 donors, the dominant CD3+CD56+NKG2C+ clonotypes were among the top 10 CD8+ clonotypes and accounted for about 1.0-7.5% of CD8+ T cells. Those dominant clonotypes were again the most abundant among CD3+CD56-NKG2C+ cells in four donors, at roughly 28.3-60.1%. Whether the expanded NKG2C-expressing T cell clones were specific for HCMV antigens remained unclear.

As to this clonotype: The antigen this receptor binds is unknown.

As encoded in the germline V gene, CDR1 is MGHRA while CDR2 is YSYEKL. Its CDR3 holds 15 amino acids, cysteine through phenylalanine. Only the protein is on record. Reads for this sample came from an Illumina HiSeq 2000. 5'RACE template switching, by which a universal primer site and unique molecular identifiers were added, was used to make TCR beta cDNA libraries. cDNA synthesis was primed from the TCR beta constant segment, followed by two successive PCR amplification steps. Turning to the authors' computational methods: Reads were demultiplexed and grouped by UMI with MIGEC, and clonotypes were assembled and quantified with MiTCR. To remove erroneous sequences, TCR cDNA sequences were retained only when supported by two or more reads. The tcR package was used for downstream repertoire analysis, and clonotypes were matched between fractions using CDR3 nucleotide sequence together with V segment. Antigen specificity was annotated against VDJdb with VDJmatch, allowing one amino acid substitution in CDR3. TCRdb reprocessed the reads and lists each CDR3 protein sequence as a single entry, with no DNA. The V and J calls and clone size come from TCRdb's table, not from the authors' own analysis. The sample's records list roughly 180,000 distinct CDR3 sequences. In total, the top ten clones hold roughly a fifth of the sample.

HCMV serostatus was determined by detecting HCMV-specific IgG in serum with a commercial ELISA kit. Peripheral blood mononuclear cells were isolated from blood by Ficoll density gradient centrifugation. The sample consisted of blood T cells: a sorted CD56 or NKG2C T cell subset, CD4+ or CD8+ T cells, or bulk PBMC T cells (not recorded which). This receptor was obtained from a man aged 18-69 years in good health. The chain couples TRBV4-1 to TRBJ2-1; the TCRdb D gene call, TRBD1, has no DNA to confirm it. The CDR3 has the sequence CASSQGGQFYNEQFF.